This T cell receptor (beta chain) emerged from a study of PD-L1 blockade in urothelial cancer. At the level of the study: Prior regimens of chemotherapy numbered 0 to 3 per patient. Study-level findings and limits: At 3 weeks on treatment, tumor-associated clones expanded more with durable benefit. Better survival was predicted by below-median pretreatment blood TCR clonality.

What went into each PCR as a spike was synthetic TCR analog templates. Assay: immunoSEQ multiplex PCR; the TCRdb copy retains only in-frame clones and omits some. The sample lists around 38,000 clones; over 70% were seen once. As for time point: pretreatment peripheral blood. A word on this clone: Its target is unknown.

Sequenced material: PBMCs, taken around atezolizumab (anti-PD-L1) treatment. The clonotype comes from a man between 60 and 75 years old with urothelial cancer.

The CDR3 sequence is CASSLRGYPEAFF. The CDR3 bases are TGTGCCAGCAGTTTAAGGGGATACCCTGAAGCTTTCTTT. The chain joins TRBV28 to TRBJ1-1; TRBD1 might be the D (5 bases). The V end lost 2 bases, the J end lost 6 bases, and 10 bases lay between the germline ends. This CDR3 has 13 amino acids. The germline V gene has CDR1 MDHEN and CDR2 SYDVKM.